The 20 T cell receptor beta chains in this list originate from one sample, sequenced in a study of graft-versus-host responses after intestinal transplantation. These receptors' targets are unknown. The table came from immunoSEQ multiplex PCR; TCRdb's copy has only in-frame clones and leaves some out. The table lists some 85,000 clones, more than 75% of them singletons, with 8% in the top ten. The specimen was unstimulated CD8+ T cells sorted from spleen or lymph node cells, collected before transplant. The receptor source for this set is a human donor who was the organ donor for an intestinal transplant.

This chain uses TRBV5-6 with TRBJ2-2, with D uncertain. The CDR3 sequence is 15 residues long. V dropped 6 bases and J dropped 1 base, with 13 bases sitting between them. CDR1 SGHDT and CDR2 YYEEEE come from the germline V gene. CDR3 nucleotide sequence: TGTGCCAGCACCATTGGGGTGGGGAACACCGGGGAGCTGTTTTTT. This encodes CASTIGVGNTGELFF.

This chain links TRBV6-1 with TRBJ2-2; D is undetermined. V shed 2 bases and J shed 3 bases, with 7 bases lying between them. CDR3 length equals 14 residues. From germline, CDR1 is MNHNS and CDR2 SASEGT. For the CDR3, the DNA is TGTGCCAGCAGTGAATCCCTAGACACCGGGGAGCTGTTTTTT. Protein product: CASSESLDTGELFF.

The rearrangement joins TRBV4-1 to TRBJ1-4; unclear D gene. The length of the CDR3 is 11 residues. Germline lookup yields CDR1 MGHRA and CDR2 YSYEKL. Trimming stripped 6 bases from V and 7 bases from J, with 6 bases between. The CDR3 sequence: CASRGIEKLFF. The CDR3 coding sequence is TGCGCCAGCAGAGGCATTGAAAAACTGTTTTTT.

The gene calls are TRBV27 and TRBJ2-7; 7 nucleotides align to TRBD1. CDR1 and CDR2 from the germline V gene are MNHEY and SMNVEV (reference sequence). V gave up 5 bases and J gave up 2 bases; unmatched junction bases: 9. The CDR3 spans 15 residues. CDR3 in amino acids: CASSLGTDRTYEQYF. The CDR3 nucleotides are TGTGCCAGCAGTCTCGGGACAGACCGTACCTACGAGCAGTACTTC.

The gene calls are TRBV11-3 and TRBJ2-7, with D perhaps matching TRBD2 (6 bases). The V and J ends lost 0 bases and 3 bases respectively, with 9 bases between them. Germline CDR1 SGHNT, CDR2 YENEEA. The CDR3 spans 14 residues. CDR3 in amino acids: CASSLDGGSYEQYF. Written as DNA, the CDR3 is TGTGCCAGCAGCTTAGACGGGGGAAGCTACGAGCAGTACTTC.

J is TRBJ2-1 and V is TRBV6-4, with 13 bases identical to TRBD2. V dropped 0 bases and J dropped 7; count of bases not matched to a gene: 3. The length of the CDR3 is 16 residues. Germline loops: CDR1 MRHNA, CDR2 SNTAGT. CDR3 amino acids: CASSDSGTSGANEQFF. The CDR3 nucleotides read TGTGCCAGCAGTGACTCGGGGACTAGCGGGGCTAATGAGCAGTTCTTC.

The chain carries TRBV7-7 and TRBJ2-2, with 8 nucleotides matching TRBD1. Germline assignment: CDR1 SSHAT and CDR2 FNYEAQ (reference sequence). V dropped 3 bases and J dropped 5; count of bases not matched to a gene: 11. This CDR3 is 17 amino acids long. This CDR3 reads CASSFRSDRVGTGELFF. Here the CDR3 DNA reads TGTGCCAGCAGCTTTCGCTCGGACAGGGTAGGGACCGGGGAGCTGTTTTTT. Using reference TRBV7-7 and TRBJ2-2 for the parts outside the CDR3, the full variable domain is GAGVSQSPRYKVTKRGQDVTLRCDPISSHATLYWYQQALGQGPEFLTYFNYEAQPDKSGLPSDRFSAERPEGSISTLTIQRTEQRDSAMYRCASSFRSDRVGTGELFFGEGSRLTVL.

The gene calls are TRBV5-4 and TRBJ1-1, with D uncertain. The CDR3 runs 18 residues. The germline CDR1 and CDR2 sequences are SGHNT and YYREEE (reference sequence). Trimming left V 0 bases short and J 0 bases short, with 18 bases between. CDR3 amino acids: CASSLASLSGRMNTEAFF. The CDR3 bases are TGTGCCAGCAGCTTGGCCAGTTTGTCAGGACGGATGAACACTGAAGCTTTCTTT. The full variable domain, with the rest looked up from reference TRBV5-4 and TRBJ1-1, is ETGVTQSPTHLIKTRGQQVTLRCSSQSGHNTVSWYQQALGQGPQFIFQYYREEENGRGNFPPRFSGLQFPNYSSELNVNALELDDSALYLCASSLASLSGRMNTEAFFGQGTRLTVV.

The chain recombines TRBV7-9 with TRBJ1-2, with 7 nucleotides matching TRBD1. The V segment lost 2 bases and the J segment 2 bases; nucleotides outside the gene matches: 5. Looked up from germline, CDR1 is SEHNR and CDR2 is FQNEAQ (reference sequence). The CDR3 spans 15 residues. CDR3 region: CASSLFQTGNYGYTF. The CDR3 DNA sequence: TGTGCCAGCAGCTTATTCCAGACAGGGAACTATGGCTACACCTTC.

This chain joins TRBV7-7 and TRBJ2-1; D may be TRBD1 (6 bases). The CDR3 is made up of 18 amino acids. V shed 4 bases and J shed 3 bases, with 22 bases lying between them. Germline CDR1 is SSHAT and CDR2 is FNYEAQ (reference sequence). CDR3 residues: CASSSSTMDSPGYNEQFF. In nucleotides, the CDR3 is TGTGCCAGCAGCTCCTCTACCATGGACAGTCCGGGCTACAATGAGCAGTTCTTC.

The gene calls are TRBV29-1 and TRBJ2-6, with 9 positions matching TRBD1. This CDR3 region has 22 residues. CDR1 is SQVTM, CDR2 ANQGSEA, per germline. Trimming took 5 bases from V and 1 from J; bases not matched to a gene: 24. The CDR3 here is CSVQLKTTEDRGPYSGANVLTF. The CDR3 bases are TGCAGCGTTCAACTAAAGACGACAGAGGACAGGGGACCGTATTCTGGGGCCAACGTCCTGACTTTC.

The rearrangement joins TRBV6-6 to TRBJ1-2; D remains ambiguous. Between the trimmed V and J ends, which lost 8 bases and 2 bases, there was a span of 12 bases. Germline loops: CDR1 MNHNY, CDR2 SVGAGI (reference sequence). The length of the CDR3 is 13 residues. The CDR3 DNA sequence: TGTGCCAGCGTTTTCGTCGTGAACTATGGCTACACCTTC. Translating it yields CASVFVVNYGYTF.

The V and J genes are TRBV21-1 and TRBJ2-5; the table calls TRBD1, which could not be checked here. TRBV21-1 is classified as a pseudogene. This CDR3 is built from 10 residues. The CDR3 loop reads CAIGEATQYF. DNA of the CDR3: TGTGCCATAGGGGAAGCGACCCAGTACTTC.

The sample holds one count of this clone. The V and J genes are TRBV18 and TRBJ2-3, with a possible D match to TRBD2 (5 bases). The CDR3 is made up of 15 amino acids. Germline-derived CDR1 and CDR2 are KGHSH and LQKENI. Trimming took off 1 base at V and 1 base at J, with 9 bases between the two ends. CDR3 sequence (DNA): TGTGCCAGCTCACCACTTCTGGGAGGCACAGATACGCAGTATTTT. It codes for CASSPLLGGTDTQYF.

This clone was seen a few times. V gene TRBV4-2 combines with J gene TRBJ2-7; D is undetermined. V was cut by 5 bases and J by 6 bases, with 14 bases left in between. Germline CDR1 LGHNA, CDR2 YNFKEQ. The CDR3 runs 13 residues. The CDR3 sequence is CASSSFVWGEQYF. DNA of the CDR3: TGTGCCAGCAGCTCGTTTGTGTGGGGCGAGCAGTACTTC.

V gene TRBV6-1 combines with J gene TRBJ1-2; unclear D gene. Trimming cost V 2 bases and J 0 bases, with 16 bases left between them. The CDR3 is 17 amino acids. CDR1 and CDR2 from the germline V gene are MNHNS and SASEGT. The CDR3 nucleotides read TGTGCCAGCAGTGAACCCTGGGTTCGGGGTGCTAACTATGGCTACACCTTC. Translated: CASSEPWVRGANYGYTF.

This clone was observed a single time. The V and J genes are TRBV5-1 and TRBJ1-1; possible D gene TRBD1, 5 bases. Germline lookup yields CDR1 SGHRS and CDR2 YFSETQ. Trimming took 1 base from V and 8 from J, leaving 18 bases between them. The CDR3 loop spans 15 amino acids. Here the CDR3 reads CASSLFVWEGLEAFF. The CDR3 region has the DNA TGCGCCAGCAGCTTGTTCGTTTGGGAGGGGTTGGAAGCTTTCTTT.

The chain employs TRBV10-3 and TRBJ2-1; TRBD2 matches at 9 bases. V was pared by 3 bases and J by 3 bases, with 15 bases of the junction left unmatched. The V gene's germline CDR1 is ENHRY and CDR2 SYGVKD. The CDR3 runs to 19 residues. CDR3 DNA sequence: TGTGCCATCAGTGAAGGTCGAAGCGGGGGGTCGTTCAGCTACAATGAGCAGTTCTTC. It yields the protein CAISEGRSGGSFSYNEQFF.

This chain joins TRBV5-1 and TRBJ1-2, with a weak D call TRBD1 (5 bases). Germline CDR1 SGHRS, CDR2 YFSETQ. The CDR3 is made up of 14 amino acids. V shed 0 bases and J shed 8 bases, with 14 bases lying between them. The CDR3 is CASSLVRGRGGYTF. The CDR3, as DNA: TGCGCCAGCAGCTTGGTGCGGGGCCGGGGAGGCTACACCTTC.

This chain links TRBV27 with TRBJ2-5; 12 bases agree with TRBD2. This CDR3 has 20 residues. V dropped 2 bases and J dropped 5; count of bases not matched to a gene: 18. Germline-derived CDR1 and CDR2 are MNHEY and SMNVEV (reference sequence). CDR3 region: CASSLTGLGLAGGIGETQYF. The DNA for the CDR3 is TGTGCCAGCAGTTTAACCGGTCTGGGGCTAGCGGGGGGGATCGGGGAGACCCAGTACTTC.